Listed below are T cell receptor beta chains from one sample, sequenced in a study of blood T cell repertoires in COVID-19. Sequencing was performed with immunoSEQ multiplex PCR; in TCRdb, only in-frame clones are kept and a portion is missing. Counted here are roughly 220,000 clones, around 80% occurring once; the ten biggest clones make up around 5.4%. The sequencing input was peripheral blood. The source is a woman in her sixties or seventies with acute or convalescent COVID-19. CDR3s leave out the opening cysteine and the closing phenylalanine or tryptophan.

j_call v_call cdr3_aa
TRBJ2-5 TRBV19 ASSIGRGETQY
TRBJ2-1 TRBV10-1 ASSESGTSGSNEQF
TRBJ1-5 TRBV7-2 ASSLAITSQPQH
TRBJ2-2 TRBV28 ASATPGLAGSGELF
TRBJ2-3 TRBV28 ASSLRAGGFTDTQY
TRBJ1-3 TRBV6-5 ASSSGQFSGNTIY
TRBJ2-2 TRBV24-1 AAEGTSGRSGELF
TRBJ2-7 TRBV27 ASSYMDRGRSYEQY
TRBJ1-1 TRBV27 ASSLGTPNTEAF
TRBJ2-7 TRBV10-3 AISEGQLTYEQY
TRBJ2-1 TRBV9 ASSVGRGLATGEQF
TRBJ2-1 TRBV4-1 ASSQEPGNNEQF
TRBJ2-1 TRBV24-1 ATSDWAGGHNEQF
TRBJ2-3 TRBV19 ASSIQDTQY
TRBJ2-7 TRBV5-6 ASSWWAANSQQY
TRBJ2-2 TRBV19 ASSKDRANTGELF
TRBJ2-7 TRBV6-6 ASSYKRDHLEQY
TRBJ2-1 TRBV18 ASSPGGSHSTNEQF
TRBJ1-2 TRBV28 ASSFPRRGGYGYT
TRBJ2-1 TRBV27 ASTMGAGWHEQF
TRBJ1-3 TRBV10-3 AIEGDRSTFGNTIY
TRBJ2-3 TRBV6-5 ASSYELFTDTQY
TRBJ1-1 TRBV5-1 ASSPDKLDTEAF
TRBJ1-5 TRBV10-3 ATTGDTEGNQPQH
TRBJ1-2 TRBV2 ASRRGTVPNGYT
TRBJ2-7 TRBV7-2 ASSLVLPYEQY
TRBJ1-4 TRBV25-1 ASSARQGWGEKLF
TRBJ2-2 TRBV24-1 ATSDFGRASGRATGELF
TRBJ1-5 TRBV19 ASSNTGGPRNQPQH
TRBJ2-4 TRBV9 ASSVGPENIQY
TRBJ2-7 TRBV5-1 ASSLETGQTYEQY
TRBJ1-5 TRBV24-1 ATSDSSQYSNQPQH
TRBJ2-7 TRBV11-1 ASSQRQGAYEQY
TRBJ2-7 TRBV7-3 ASSKTAGEQYEQY
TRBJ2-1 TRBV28 ASSLSGGSYNEQF
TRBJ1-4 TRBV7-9 ASSLARGDFNEKLF
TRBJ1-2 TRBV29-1 SVDWVASYGYT
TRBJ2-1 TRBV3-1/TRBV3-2 ASSHQGQGYNEQF
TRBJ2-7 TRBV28 ASQRDRVSYEQY